These 18 T cell receptor beta chains share one sample of origin, sequenced in a study of Graves' ophthalmopathy and Graves' hyperthyroidism. Amplifying from RNA transcripts, the study obtained TCR beta CDR3 regions. HTBI primers primed a first-round RT-PCR, and a second-round multiplex PCR followed. Via MiXCR, TCRdb re-called the multiplex PCR reads, giving one row per CDR3 protein. The sample includes roughly 1.1 million distinct CDR3 sequences, about 35% of them seen just once. Sequencing was carried out using peripheral blood or thyroid tissue (not recorded which). The receptor set was obtained from an adult man with Graves' hyperthyroidism.

V and J are TRBV29-1 and TRBJ1-4; no definite D call. Trimming removed 4 bases at V and 8 bases at J, with 11 bases between. Germline CDR1 and CDR2: SQVTM and ANQGSEA. CDR3 length: 12 amino acids. CDR3 in amino acids: CSVGSGEEKLFF. CDR3 nucleotide sequence: TGCAGCGTTGGGAGCGGGGAGGAAAAACTGTTTTTT.

The CDR3 sequence is CASSLDYIYEQYF. DNA of the CDR3: TGTGCCAGCAGTTTAGACTATATCTACGAGCAGTACTTC. V and J are TRBV12-3 or TRBV12-4 and TRBJ2-7; unclear D gene. Trimming shortened V by 1 base and J by 3 bases, and 7 bases separated the two germline ends. The CDR3 is made up of 13 amino acids.

This clonotype was seen just once. The V gene is TRBV6-1, the J gene TRBJ1-5; TRBD1 aligns across 9 bases. The junction had 13 bases not matched to a gene; V was cut back by 5 bases and J by 5 bases. The CDR3 sequence is 17 residues long. The germline gives CDR1 MNHNS, CDR2 SASEGT. The CDR3 nucleotides are TGTGCCAGCAGTCCTCGGGACAGGGTGTATTTCGATCAGCCCCAGCATTTT. It specifies CASSPRDRVYFDQPQHF.

This clonotype has more than one count but fewer than ten. The genes are TRBV12-3 or TRBV12-4 and TRBJ1-1; D possibly corresponds to TRBD1 (5 bases). V was trimmed by 5 bases and J by 5 bases, leaving 15 bases between them. The CDR3 runs to 14 residues. The DNA of the CDR3 is TGTGCCAGCAGTCAACGGGGGGGGGATACTGAAGCTTTCTTT. This translates into CASSQRGGDTEAFF.

The sample holds many counts of this clonotype. The V call is TRBV7-2, the J call TRBJ2-7; 11 nucleotides align to TRBD2. CDR1 is SGHTA and CDR2 is FQGNSA in the germline V gene. V lost 4 bases, J lost 5 bases, and 7 bases stayed unmatched. The CDR3 spans 15 residues. The CDR3 loop is CASSWSSGRSDEQYF. The CDR3 bases are TGTGCCAGCAGCTGGTCTAGCGGGAGGTCCGACGAGCAGTACTTC.

This clonotype has just a few counts. This chain connects TRBV5-4 to TRBJ1-3, with D tentatively TRBD1 (5 bases). This CDR3 has 17 amino acids. V lost 1 base to trimming and J lost 0 bases, with 14 bases between them. The germline CDR1 and CDR2 sequences are SGHNT and YYREEE (reference sequence). This chain's CDR3 is CASSLQLQVASGNTIYF. The CDR3 bases are TGTGCCAGCAGCTTGCAACTACAGGTGGCCTCTGGAAACACCATATATTTT.

In its sample, this clonotype was seen many times. The chain has TRBV7-9 and TRBJ1-1; no clear D. This CDR3 region has 14 residues. CDR1 is SEHNR, CDR2 FQNEAQ, per germline (reference sequence). V shed 1 base and J shed 3 bases, with 9 bases lying between them. DNA for the CDR3: TGTGCCAGCAGCTTAGTCGTATCGGACACTGAAGCTTTCTTT. Encoded protein: CASSLVVSDTEAFF. The full variable domain, completed using reference TRBV7-9 and TRBJ1-1, is DTGVSQNPRHKITKRGQNVTFRCDPISEHNRLYWYRQTLGQGPEFLTYFQNEAQLEKSRLLSDRFSAERPKGSFSTLEIQRTEQGDSAMYLCASSLVVSDTEAFFGQGTRLTVV.

This clonotype showed up many times. The rearrangement joins TRBV7-9 to TRBJ2-7, with D hard to call. This CDR3 region has 17 residues. CDR1 is SEHNR and CDR2 is FQNEAQ in the germline V gene (reference sequence). Trimming took off 4 bases at V and 3 bases at J, with 22 bases between the two ends. The CDR3 loop is CASSSSRAGDWDYEQYF. The CDR3 DNA sequence: TGTGCCAGCAGCTCTTCTCGCGCCGGCGATTGGGACTACGAGCAGTACTTC.

The CDR3 sequence is CAWSVPMNYGYTF. DNA of the CDR3: TGTGCCTGGAGTGTACCGATGAACTATGGCTACACCTTC. This chain uses TRBV30 with TRBJ1-2; unclear D gene. The CDR3 runs to 13 residues. Trimming shortened V by 0 bases and J by 2 bases, and 7 bases separated the two germline ends. Germline CDR1 reads GTSNPN; CDR2 reads SVGIG (reference sequence).

The chain combines TRBV29-1 with TRBJ2-7; D may match TRBD1 or TRBD2 (5 bases each). The CDR3 extends over 12 amino acids. Deletions cut 5 bases from V and 2 bases from J, with 10 bases between. Per germline, CDR1 SQVTM and CDR2 ANQGSEA. The CDR3 protein is CSVPGPAYEQYF. The CDR3, as DNA: TGCAGCGTTCCGGGACCGGCCTACGAGCAGTACTTC.

This rearrangement joins TRBV7-6 to TRBJ2-2; 13 bases fit TRBD2. The CDR3 spans 17 residues. CDR1 is SGHVS, CDR2 FNYEAQ, per germline. J gave up 7 bases and V 1 base, and 6 bases lay outside the gene matches. The CDR3 bases are TGTGCCAGCAGCTTAGTTCGGACTAGCGGGAGCGGCGGGGAGCTGTTTTTT. It codes for CASSLVRTSGSGGELFF.

This clonotype was seen ten or more times. The chain joins TRBV9 to TRBJ1-1; TRBD1 is a possible D gene (6 bases). V was pared by 3 bases and J by 5 bases, with 11 bases between. Germline V CDR1 and CDR2: SGDLS, YYNGEE. The CDR3 is 13 amino acids. The CDR3 DNA sequence: TGTGCCAGCAGCGCACAGGGAGCGACTGAAGCTTTCTTT. Translation gives CASSAQGATEAFF.

The rearrangement joins TRBV5-1 to TRBJ2-3; D possibly corresponds to TRBD2 (6 bases). CDR1 and CDR2 (germline): SGHRS, YFSETQ. The CDR3 is 14 residues long. Deletions cut 2 bases from V and 6 bases from J, with 13 bases between. The CDR3 reads CASSFGGVQDTQYF. CDR3 sequence (DNA): TGCGCCAGCAGCTTCGGCGGGGTGCAGGATACGCAGTATTTT.

The rearrangement joins TRBV19 to TRBJ2-7, with TRBD2 as a possible D gene (5 bases). Germline loops: CDR1 LNHDA, CDR2 SQIVND (reference sequence). The length of the CDR3 is 11 residues. Trimming took 3 bases from V and 7 from J, leaving 7 bases between them. CDR3 amino acids: CASSIGIEQYF. The CDR3 coding sequence is TGTGCCAGTAGTATCGGGATTGAGCAGTACTTC. The variable domain in full, with the rest retrieved from reference TRBV19 and TRBJ2-7, is DGGITQSPKYLFRKEGQNVTLSCEQNLNHDAMYWYRQDPGQGLRLIYYSQIVNDFQKGDIAEGYSVSREKKESFPLTVTSAQKNPTAFYLCASSIGIEQYFGPGTRLTVT.

This clonotype was counted ten times or more. V usage is TRBV2 and J usage is TRBJ1-6; 12 bases fit TRBD1. CDR1 and CDR2 from the germline V gene are SNHLY and FYNNEI. The CDR3 extends over 15 amino acids. V gave up 6 bases and J gave up 6 bases; unmatched junction bases: 3. The CDR3 DNA follows: TGTGCCAGCAGGGGGGACAGGGGGCCTAATTCACCCCTCCACTTT. Its protein is CASRGDRGPNSPLHF.

The rearrangement joins TRBV25-1 to TRBJ1-5, with TRBD1 identical over 9 bases. The CDR3 sequence is 15 residues long. Germline-derived CDR1 and CDR2 are MGHDK and SYGVNS. Unmatched junction bases numbered 11, after V lost 10 bases and J lost 4 bases. The CDR3 region has the DNA TGTGCCACCAGCGACGGGACAGGGCGAAATCAGCCCCAGCATTTT. Translation gives CATSDGTGRNQPQHF.

Ten or more counts support this clonotype. V usage is TRBV7-2 and J usage is TRBJ1-4, with TRBD1 as a possible D gene (6 bases). The CDR3 loop spans 16 amino acids. Germline CDR1 reads SGHTA; CDR2 reads FQGNSA. V lost 6 bases, J lost 4 bases, and 18 bases lay in between. The CDR3 DNA is TGTGCCAGCAGGGCCGCGGGGGCGTCCGGTAATGAAAAACTGTTTTTT. This sequence encodes CASRAAGASGNEKLFF. The whole variable domain, filled in from reference TRBV7-2 and TRBJ1-4, reads GAGVSQSPSNKVTEKGKDVELRCDPISGHTALYWYRQSLGQGLEFLIYFQGNSAPDKSGLPSDRFSAERTGGSVSTLTIQRTQQEDSAVYLCASRAAGASGNEKLFFGSGTQLSVL.

As to this clonotype: The junction and the germline gene differ at one end; a read error may be behind it. V and J are TRBV10-2 and TRBJ1-2; D unresolved. The CDR3 covers 14 residues. The germline V gene has CDR1 WSHSY and CDR2 SAAADI. CDR3 coding DNA: TGTGCCAGCAGCCAAGATACTGGGTCGTATGGCTACACCTTC. It specifies CASSQDTGSYGYTF.